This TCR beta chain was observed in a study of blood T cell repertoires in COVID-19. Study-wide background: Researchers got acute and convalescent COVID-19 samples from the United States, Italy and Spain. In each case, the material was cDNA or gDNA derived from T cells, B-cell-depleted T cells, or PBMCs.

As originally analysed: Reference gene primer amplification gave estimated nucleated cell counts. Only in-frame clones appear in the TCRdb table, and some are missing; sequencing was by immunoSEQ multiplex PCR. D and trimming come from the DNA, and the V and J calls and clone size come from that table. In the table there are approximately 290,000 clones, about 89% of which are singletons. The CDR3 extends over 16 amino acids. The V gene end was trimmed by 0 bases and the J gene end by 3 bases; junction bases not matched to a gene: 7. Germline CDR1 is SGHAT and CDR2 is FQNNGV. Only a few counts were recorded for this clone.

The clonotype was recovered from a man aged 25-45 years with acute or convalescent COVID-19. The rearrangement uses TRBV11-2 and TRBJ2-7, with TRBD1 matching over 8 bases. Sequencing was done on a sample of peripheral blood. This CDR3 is CASSLDLDRAHYEQYF. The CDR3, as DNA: TGTGCCAGCAGCTTAGATCTGGACAGGGCTCACTACGAGCAGTACTTC.